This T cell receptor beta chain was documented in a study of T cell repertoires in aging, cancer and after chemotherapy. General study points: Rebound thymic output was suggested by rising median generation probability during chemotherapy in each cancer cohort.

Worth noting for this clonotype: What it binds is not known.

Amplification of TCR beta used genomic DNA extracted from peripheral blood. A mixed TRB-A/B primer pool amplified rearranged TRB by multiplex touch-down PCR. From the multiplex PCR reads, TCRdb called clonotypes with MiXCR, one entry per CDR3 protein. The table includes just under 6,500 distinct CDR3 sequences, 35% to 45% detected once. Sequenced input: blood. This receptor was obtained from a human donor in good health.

CDR3 nucleotide sequence: TGTGCCAGCAGTGAAGCTCCAGGGGGAAATAATTCACCCCTCCACTTT. It is translated as CASSEAPGGNNSPLHF. This chain uses TRBV6-5 with TRBJ1-6; TRBD1 agrees at 7 bases. This CDR3 spans 16 amino acids. Per germline, CDR1 MNHEY and CDR2 SVGAGI. The ends lost 5 bases at V and 5 bases at J; junction bases unmatched: 9.